Below are 7 T cell receptor beta chains sequenced from a single sample in a study of cytomegalovirus exposure and HLA in healthy donors. The PCR was carried out with 60 Vbeta primers and 13 Jbeta primers. Data came from immunoSEQ multiplex PCR; TCRdb stores just in-frame clones and leaves some out. Of 90,000 to 150,000 clones listed, 81% are singletons. The sample consisted of PBMCs. These receptors were collected from a woman aged 40 to 49 in good health and CMV-seronegative.

The chain couples TRBV5-6 to TRBJ1-4, with D unresolved. Germline lookup yields CDR1 SGHDT and CDR2 YYEEEE. Trimming pared 3 bases from V and 6 bases from J, leaving 9 bases between. The CDR3 runs to 13 residues. The CDR3 sequence is CASSWTGDEKLFF. CDR3 bases: TGTGCCAGCAGCTGGACGGGAGATGAAAAACTGTTTTTT.

The V gene is TRBV11-2, the J gene TRBJ2-1, with 7 bases matching TRBD1. CDR1 is SGHAT and CDR2 is FQNNGV in the germline V gene. V was clipped by 4 bases and J by 4 bases; unmatched bases: 7. The length of the CDR3 is 15 residues. The CDR3, as DNA: TGTGCCAGCAGCTCGGGACAGCATAGTTACAATGAGCAGTTCTTC. Translated, it gives CASSSGQHSYNEQFF.

As regards this clone: Its ends do not fully match the called genes, so a read error is possible. The gene calls are TRBV9 and TRBJ2-1, with a possible D match to TRBD1 (6 bases). The length of the CDR3 is 13 residues. Germline V lookup: CDR1 SGDLS, CDR2 YYNGEE. The CDR3 bases are TGTGCCAGCAAAGGACAGCCGTTCAATGAGCTGTTCTTC. Its translation: CASKGQPFNELFF.

The chain couples TRBV11-2 to TRBJ1-2, with TRBD1 matching over 7 bases. The CDR3 is made up of 16 amino acids. V lost 3 bases, J lost 5 bases, and 12 bases stayed unmatched. The V gene's germline CDR1 is SGHAT and CDR2 FQNNGV. In DNA, the CDR3 is TGTGCCAGCAGCTTTAGGGGGCCATCCGGGGGATATGGCTACACCTTC. Translation: CASSFRGPSGGYGYTF.

With respect to this clone: The sample holds other DNA sequences that translate to the same CDR3. The chain uses TRBV6-5 and TRBJ1-1; a weak D match, TRBD1 (5 bases). The V and J ends lost 5 bases and 1 base respectively, with 5 bases between them. The germline V gene has CDR1 MNHEY and CDR2 SVGAGI. This CDR3 is 12 amino acids long. CDR3 region: CASSQGNTEAFF. CDR3 in DNA: TGTGCCAGCAGTCAGGGGAACACTGAAGCTTTCTTT.

In its sample, this clone was seen a few times. The chain recombines TRBV6-5 with TRBJ2-7; 10 bases map to TRBD2. The V and J ends lost 0 bases and 5 bases, in that order; junction bases with no gene match: 7. This CDR3 spans 16 amino acids. Germline V gene data show CDR1 as MNHEY and CDR2 as SVGAGI. In DNA form, the CDR3 reads TGTGCCAGCAGTTACTCGCCTAGCGGGAGCTCTAACGAGCAGTACTTC. Translated, it gives CASSYSPSGSSNEQYF.

The chain has TRBV5-1 and TRBJ2-3; 12 nucleotides match TRBD2. The CDR3 sequence is 15 residues long. V lost 3 bases and J lost 8; bases outside the gene matches: 7. Germline-derived CDR1 and CDR2 are SGHRS and YFSETQ. In DNA form, the CDR3 reads TGCGCCAGCAGCTCCCTAGCGGGGGGGCCGAGTACGCAGTATTTT. Residues: CASSSLAGGPSTQYF. Combining the CDR3 with reference TRBV5-1 and TRBJ2-3 gives the whole variable domain KAGVTQTPRYLIKTRGQQVTLSCSPISGHRSVSWYQQTPGQGLQFLFEYFSETQRNKGNFPGRFSGRQFSNSRSEMNVSTLELGDSALYLCASSSLAGGPSTQYFGPGTRLTVL.